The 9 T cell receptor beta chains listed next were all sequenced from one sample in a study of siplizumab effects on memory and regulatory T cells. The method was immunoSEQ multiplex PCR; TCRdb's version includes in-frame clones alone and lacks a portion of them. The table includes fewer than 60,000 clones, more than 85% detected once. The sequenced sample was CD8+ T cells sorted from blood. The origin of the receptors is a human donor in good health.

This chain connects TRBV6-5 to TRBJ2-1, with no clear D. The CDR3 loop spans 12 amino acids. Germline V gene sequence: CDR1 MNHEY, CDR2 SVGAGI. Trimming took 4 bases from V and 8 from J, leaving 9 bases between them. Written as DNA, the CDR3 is TGTGCCAGCAGTTCTCCCTCGGATGAGCAGTTCTTC. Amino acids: CASSSPSDEQFF.

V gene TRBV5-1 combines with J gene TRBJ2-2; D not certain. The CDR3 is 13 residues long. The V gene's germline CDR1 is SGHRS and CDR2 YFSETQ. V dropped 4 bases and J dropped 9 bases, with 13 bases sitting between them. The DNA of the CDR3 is TGCGCCAGCAGCATAAACGGTCCCCGGGAGCTGTTTTTT. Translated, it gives CASSINGPRELFF.

The DNA for the CDR3 is TGTGCCACAGGAGACCCGTTGACCTACGAGCAGTACTTC. Translating gives CATGDPLTYEQYF. The chain combines TRBV10-3 with TRBJ2-7; D ambiguous. This CDR3 spans 13 amino acids. From germline, CDR1 is ENHRY and CDR2 SYGVKD. Deletions cut 10 bases from V and 2 bases from J, with 15 bases between.

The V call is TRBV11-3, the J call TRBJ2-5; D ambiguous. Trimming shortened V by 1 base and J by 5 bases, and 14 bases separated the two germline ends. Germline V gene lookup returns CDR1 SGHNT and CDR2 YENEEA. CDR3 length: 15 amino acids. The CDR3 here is CASSLGYSTSETQYF. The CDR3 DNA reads TGTGCCAGCAGCTTAGGATACTCAACGTCGGAGACCCAGTACTTC.

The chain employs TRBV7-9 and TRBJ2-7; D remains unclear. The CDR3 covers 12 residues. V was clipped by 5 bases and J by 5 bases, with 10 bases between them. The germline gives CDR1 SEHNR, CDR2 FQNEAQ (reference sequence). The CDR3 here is CASSVTTDEQYF. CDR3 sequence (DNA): TGTGCCAGCAGCGTGACGACGGACGAGCAGTACTTC.

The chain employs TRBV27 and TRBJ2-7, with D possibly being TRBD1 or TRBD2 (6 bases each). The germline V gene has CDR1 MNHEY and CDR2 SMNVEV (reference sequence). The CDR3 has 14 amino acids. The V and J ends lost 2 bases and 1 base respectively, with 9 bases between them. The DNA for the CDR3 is TGTGCCAGCAGTTTAGGGGGGCGGTCCTACGAGCAGTACTTC. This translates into CASSLGGRSYEQYF.

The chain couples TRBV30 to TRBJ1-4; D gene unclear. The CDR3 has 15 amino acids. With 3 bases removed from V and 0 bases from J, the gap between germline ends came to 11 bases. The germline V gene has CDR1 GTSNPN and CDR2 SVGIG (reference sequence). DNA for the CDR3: TGTGCCTGGAGGACCCTCATCACAACTAATGAAAAACTGTTTTTT. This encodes CAWRTLITTNEKLFF.

The CDR3 DNA reads as TGTGCCAGCAGCTTAAACAATCCCTACGAGCAGTACTTC. This encodes CASSLNNPYEQYF. The chain is built from TRBV7-9 and TRBJ2-7; D unclear. Germline V gene sequence: CDR1 SEHNR, CDR2 FQNEAQ (reference sequence). The CDR3 is made up of 13 amino acids. The germline V and J ends were trimmed by 2 bases and 2 bases, with 7 bases remaining between them.

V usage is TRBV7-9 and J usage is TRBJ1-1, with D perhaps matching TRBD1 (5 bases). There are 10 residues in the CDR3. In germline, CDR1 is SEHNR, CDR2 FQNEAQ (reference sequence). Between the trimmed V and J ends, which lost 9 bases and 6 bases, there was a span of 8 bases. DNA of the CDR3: TGTGCCAGTAGGGGAGCTGAAGCTTTCTTT. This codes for CASRGAEAFF.